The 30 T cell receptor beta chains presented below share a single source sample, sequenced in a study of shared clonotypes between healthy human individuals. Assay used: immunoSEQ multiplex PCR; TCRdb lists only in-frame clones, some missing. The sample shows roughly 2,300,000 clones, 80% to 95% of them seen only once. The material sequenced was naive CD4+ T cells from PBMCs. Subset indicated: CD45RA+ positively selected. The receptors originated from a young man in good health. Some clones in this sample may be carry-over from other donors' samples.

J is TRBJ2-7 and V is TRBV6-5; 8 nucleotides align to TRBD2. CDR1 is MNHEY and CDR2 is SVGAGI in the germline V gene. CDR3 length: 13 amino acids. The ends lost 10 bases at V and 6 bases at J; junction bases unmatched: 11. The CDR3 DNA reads TGTGCCATTCACGGGACTAGTTATGCCGAGCAGTACTTC. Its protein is CAIHGTSYAEQYF.

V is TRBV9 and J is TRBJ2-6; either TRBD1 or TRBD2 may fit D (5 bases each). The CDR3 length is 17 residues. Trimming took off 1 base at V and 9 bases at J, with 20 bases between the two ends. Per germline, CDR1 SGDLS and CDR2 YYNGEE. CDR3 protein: CASSVWVTQGRINVLTF. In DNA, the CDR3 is TGTGCCAGCAGCGTATGGGTCACTCAGGGACGAATCAACGTCCTGACTTTC.

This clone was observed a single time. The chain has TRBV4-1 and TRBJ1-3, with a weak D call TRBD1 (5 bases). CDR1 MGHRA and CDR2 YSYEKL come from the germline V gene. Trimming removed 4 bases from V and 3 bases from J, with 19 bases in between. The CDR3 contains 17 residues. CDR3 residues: CASSRDFKTWGGNTIYF. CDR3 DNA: TGCGCCAGCAGCCGGGACTTCAAAACATGGGGTGGAAACACCATATATTTT.

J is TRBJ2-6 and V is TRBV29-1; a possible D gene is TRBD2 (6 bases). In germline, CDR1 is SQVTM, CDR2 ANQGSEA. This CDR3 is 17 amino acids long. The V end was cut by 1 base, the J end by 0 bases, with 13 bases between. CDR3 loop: CSVEGDPGVSGANVLTF. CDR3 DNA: TGCAGCGTTGAAGGAGACCCGGGGGTCTCTGGGGCCAACGTCCTGACTTTC.

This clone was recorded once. Written as DNA, the CDR3 is TGTGCCAGCATTAAGTTACAGGATCAGACAGATACGCAGTATTTT. Protein product: CASIKLQDQTDTQYF. V usage is TRBV28 and J usage is TRBJ2-3, with D possibly matching TRBD1 (5 bases). CDR3 length equals 15 residues. Per germline, CDR1 MDHEN and CDR2 SYDVKM. The germline V and J ends were trimmed by 7 bases and 3 bases, with 17 bases remaining between them. The whole variable domain, filled in from reference TRBV28 and TRBJ2-3, reads DVKVTQSSRYLVKRTGEKVFLECVQDMDHENMFWYRQDPGLGLRLIYFSYDVKMKEKGDIPEGYSVSREKKERFSLILESASTNQTSMYLCASIKLQDQTDTQYFGPGTRLTVL.

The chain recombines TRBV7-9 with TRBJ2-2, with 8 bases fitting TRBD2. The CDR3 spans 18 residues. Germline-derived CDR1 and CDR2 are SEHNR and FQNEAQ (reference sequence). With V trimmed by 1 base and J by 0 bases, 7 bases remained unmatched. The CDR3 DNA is TGTGCCAGCAGCTTAGGCCGCGCGGGAGGATCGAACACCGGGGAGCTGTTTTTT. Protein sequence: CASSLGRAGGSNTGELFF.

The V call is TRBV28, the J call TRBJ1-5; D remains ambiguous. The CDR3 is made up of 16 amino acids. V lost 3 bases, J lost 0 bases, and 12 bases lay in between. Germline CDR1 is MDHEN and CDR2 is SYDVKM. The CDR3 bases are TGTGCCAGCAGTTTCGCCCCCAGAGTTAGCAATCAGCCCCAGCATTTT. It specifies CASSFAPRVSNQPQHF.

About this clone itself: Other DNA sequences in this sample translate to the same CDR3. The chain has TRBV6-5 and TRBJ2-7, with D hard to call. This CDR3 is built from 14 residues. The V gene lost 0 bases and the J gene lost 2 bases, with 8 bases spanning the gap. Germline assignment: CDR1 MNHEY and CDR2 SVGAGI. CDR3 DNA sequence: TGTGCCAGCAGTTACTCGCACGGAACCTACGAGCAGTACTTC. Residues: CASSYSHGTYEQYF.

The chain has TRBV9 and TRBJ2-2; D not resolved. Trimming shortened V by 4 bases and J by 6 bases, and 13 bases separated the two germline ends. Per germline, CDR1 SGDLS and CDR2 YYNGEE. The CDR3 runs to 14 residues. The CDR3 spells CASSPRSVSGELFF. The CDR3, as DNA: TGTGCCAGCAGCCCACGATCCGTTTCCGGGGAGCTGTTTTTT.

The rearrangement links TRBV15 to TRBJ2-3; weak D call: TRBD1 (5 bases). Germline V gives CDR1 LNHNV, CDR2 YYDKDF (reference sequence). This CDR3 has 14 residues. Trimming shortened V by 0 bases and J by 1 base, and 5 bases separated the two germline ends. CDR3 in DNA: TGTGCCACCAGCAGAGAGACAGGCACAGATACGCAGTATTTT. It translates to CATSRETGTDTQYF.

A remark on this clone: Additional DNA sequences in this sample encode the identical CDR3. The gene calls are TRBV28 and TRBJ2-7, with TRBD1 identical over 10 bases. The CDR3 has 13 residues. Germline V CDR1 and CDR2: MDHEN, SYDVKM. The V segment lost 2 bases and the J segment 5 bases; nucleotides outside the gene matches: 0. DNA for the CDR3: TGTGCCAGCAGTTTAGACAGGGGGCACGAGCAGTACTTC. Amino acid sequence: CASSLDRGHEQYF.

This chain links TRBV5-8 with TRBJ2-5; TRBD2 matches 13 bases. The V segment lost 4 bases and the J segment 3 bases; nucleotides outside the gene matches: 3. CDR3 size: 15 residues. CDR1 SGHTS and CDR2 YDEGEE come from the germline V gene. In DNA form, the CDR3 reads TGTGCCAGCAGCCCCGGACTAGCGGGAGAAGAGACCCAGTACTTC. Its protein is CASSPGLAGEETQYF. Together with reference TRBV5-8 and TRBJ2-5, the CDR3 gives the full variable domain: EAGVTQSPTHLIKTRGQQATLRCSPISGHTSVYWYQQALGLGLQFLLWYDEGEERNRGNFPPRFSGRQFPNYSSELNVNALELEDSALYLCASSPGLAGEETQYFGPGTRLLVL.

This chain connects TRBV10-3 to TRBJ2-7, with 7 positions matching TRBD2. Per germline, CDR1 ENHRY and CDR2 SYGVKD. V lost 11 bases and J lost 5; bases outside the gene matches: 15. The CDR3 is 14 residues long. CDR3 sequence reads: CAARREGLRDEQYF. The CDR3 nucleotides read TGTGCCGCCAGAAGGGAGGGCCTCAGAGACGAGCAGTACTTC.

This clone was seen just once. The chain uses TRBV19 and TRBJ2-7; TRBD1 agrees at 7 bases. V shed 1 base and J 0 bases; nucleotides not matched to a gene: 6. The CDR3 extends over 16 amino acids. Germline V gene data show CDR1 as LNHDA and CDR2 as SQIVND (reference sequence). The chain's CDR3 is CASSIATGAGSYEQYF. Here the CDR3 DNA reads TGTGCCAGTAGTATAGCCACAGGGGCTGGCTCCTACGAGCAGTACTTC.

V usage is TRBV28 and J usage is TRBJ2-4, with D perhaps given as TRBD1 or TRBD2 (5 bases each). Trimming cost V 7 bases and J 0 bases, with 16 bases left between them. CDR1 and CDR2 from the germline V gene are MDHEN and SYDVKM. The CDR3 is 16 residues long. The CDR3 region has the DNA TGTGCCAGCACCAAGGGACGAATAAAAGCCAAAAACATTCAGTACTTC. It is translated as CASTKGRIKAKNIQYF. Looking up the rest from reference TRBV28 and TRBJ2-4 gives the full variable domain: DVKVTQSSRYLVKRTGEKVFLECVQDMDHENMFWYRQDPGLGLRLIYFSYDVKMKEKGDIPEGYSVSREKKERFSLILESASTNQTSMYLCASTKGRIKAKNIQYFGAGTRLSVL.

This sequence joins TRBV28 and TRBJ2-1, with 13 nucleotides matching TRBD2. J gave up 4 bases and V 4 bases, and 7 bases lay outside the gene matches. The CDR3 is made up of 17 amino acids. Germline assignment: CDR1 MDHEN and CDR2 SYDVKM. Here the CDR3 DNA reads TGTGCCAGCAGTTCCTCCGGACTAGCGGGAGCTTACAATGAGCAGTTCTTC. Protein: CASSSSGLAGAYNEQFF.

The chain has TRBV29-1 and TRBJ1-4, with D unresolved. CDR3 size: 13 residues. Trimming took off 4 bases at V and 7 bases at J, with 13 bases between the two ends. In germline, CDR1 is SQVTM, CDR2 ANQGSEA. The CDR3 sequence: CSVVGSAGEKLFF. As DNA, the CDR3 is TGCAGCGTTGTGGGATCGGCAGGTGAAAAACTGTTTTTT.

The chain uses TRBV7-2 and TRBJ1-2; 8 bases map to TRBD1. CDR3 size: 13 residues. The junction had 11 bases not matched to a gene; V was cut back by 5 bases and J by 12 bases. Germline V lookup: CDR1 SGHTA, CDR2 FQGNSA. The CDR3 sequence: CASSPLTGAYHTF. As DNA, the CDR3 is TGTGCCAGCAGCCCCCTGACAGGGGCTTATCACACCTTC.

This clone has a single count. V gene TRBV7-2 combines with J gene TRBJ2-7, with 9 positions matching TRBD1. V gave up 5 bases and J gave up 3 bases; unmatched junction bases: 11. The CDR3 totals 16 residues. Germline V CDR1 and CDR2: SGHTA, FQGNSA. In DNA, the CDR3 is TGTGCCAGCAGCCCCCATTGGACAGGGGCCCTCTACGAGCAGTACTTC. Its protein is CASSPHWTGALYEQYF.

The CDR3 loop is CASSLRGRENIQYF. CDR3 bases: TGCGCCAGCAGCCTACGGGGGCGCGAAAACATTCAGTACTTC. The chain is built from TRBV5-1 and TRBJ2-4; D is perhaps TRBD1 or TRBD2 (6 bases each). CDR3 length equals 14 residues. Germline V gives CDR1 SGHRS, CDR2 YFSETQ. The V gene lost 4 bases and the J gene lost 5 bases, with 13 bases spanning the gap.

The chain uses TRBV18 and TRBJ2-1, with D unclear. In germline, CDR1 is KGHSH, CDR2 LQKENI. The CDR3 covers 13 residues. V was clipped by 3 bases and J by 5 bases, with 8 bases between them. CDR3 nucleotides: TGTGCCAGCTCACCGGACCTCGACAATGAGCAGTTCTTC. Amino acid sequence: CASSPDLDNEQFF. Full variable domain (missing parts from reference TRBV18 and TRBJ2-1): NAGVMQNPRHLVRRRGQEARLRCSPMKGHSHVYWYRQLPEEGLKFMVYLQKENIIDESGMPKERFSAEFPKEGPSILRIQQVVRGDSAAYFCASSPDLDNEQFFGPGTRLTVL.

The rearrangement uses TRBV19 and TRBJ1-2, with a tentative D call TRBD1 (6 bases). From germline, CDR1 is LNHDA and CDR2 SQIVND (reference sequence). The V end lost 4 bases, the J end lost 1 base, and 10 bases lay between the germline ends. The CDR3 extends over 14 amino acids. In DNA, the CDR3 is TGTGCCAGTAGTACCGCGGACAGTAACTATGGCTACACCTTC. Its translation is CASSTADSNYGYTF.

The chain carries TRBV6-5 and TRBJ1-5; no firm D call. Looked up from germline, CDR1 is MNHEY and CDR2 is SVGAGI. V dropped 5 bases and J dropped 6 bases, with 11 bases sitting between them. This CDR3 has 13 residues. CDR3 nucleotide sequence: TGTGCCAGCAGTCCCACTTGGGGTCAGCCCCAGCATTTT. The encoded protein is CASSPTWGQPQHF.

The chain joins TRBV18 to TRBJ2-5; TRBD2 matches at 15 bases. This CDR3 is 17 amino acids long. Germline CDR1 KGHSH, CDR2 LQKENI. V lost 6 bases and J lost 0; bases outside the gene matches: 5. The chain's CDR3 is CASSPGLAGGYQETQYF. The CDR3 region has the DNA TGTGCCAGCTCCCCCGGACTAGCGGGAGGGTACCAAGAGACCCAGTACTTC.

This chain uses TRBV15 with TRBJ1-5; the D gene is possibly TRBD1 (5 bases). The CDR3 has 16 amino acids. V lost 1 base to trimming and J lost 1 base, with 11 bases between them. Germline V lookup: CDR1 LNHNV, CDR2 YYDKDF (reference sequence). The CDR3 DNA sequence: TGTGCCACCAGCAGAGGCGCGGGGCAAAGCAATCAGCCCCAGCATTTT. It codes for CATSRGAGQSNQPQHF.

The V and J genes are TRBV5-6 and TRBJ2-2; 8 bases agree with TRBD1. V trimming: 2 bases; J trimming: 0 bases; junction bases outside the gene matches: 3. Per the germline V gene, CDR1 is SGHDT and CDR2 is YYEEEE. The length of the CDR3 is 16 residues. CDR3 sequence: CASSFGQGANTGELFF. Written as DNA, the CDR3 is TGTGCCAGCAGCTTTGGACAGGGAGCGAACACCGGGGAGCTGTTTTTT.

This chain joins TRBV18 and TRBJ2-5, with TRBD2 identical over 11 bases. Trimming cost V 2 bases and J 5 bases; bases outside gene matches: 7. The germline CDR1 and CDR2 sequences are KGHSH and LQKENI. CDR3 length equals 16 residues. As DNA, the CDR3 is TGTGCCAGCTCACCATTACTAGCGGGAGAGAGTGAGACCCAGTACTTC. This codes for CASSPLLAGESETQYF.

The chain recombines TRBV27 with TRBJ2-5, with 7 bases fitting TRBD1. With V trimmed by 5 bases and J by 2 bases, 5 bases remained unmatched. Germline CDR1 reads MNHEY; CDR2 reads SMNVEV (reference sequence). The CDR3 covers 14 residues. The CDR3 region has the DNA TGTGCCAGCAGTAAACAGGGGATTCAAGAGACCCAGTACTTC. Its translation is CASSKQGIQETQYF.

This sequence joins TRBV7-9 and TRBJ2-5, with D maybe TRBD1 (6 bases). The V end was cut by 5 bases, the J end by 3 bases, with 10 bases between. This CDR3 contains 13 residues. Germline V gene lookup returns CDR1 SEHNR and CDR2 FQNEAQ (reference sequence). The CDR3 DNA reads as TGTGCCAGCAGCCAAGGGGGTAAAGAGACCCAGTACTTC. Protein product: CASSQGGKETQYF.

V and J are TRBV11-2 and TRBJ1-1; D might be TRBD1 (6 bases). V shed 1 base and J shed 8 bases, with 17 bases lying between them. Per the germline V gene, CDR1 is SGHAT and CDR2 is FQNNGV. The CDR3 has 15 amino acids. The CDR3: CASSLVNRVSVEAFF. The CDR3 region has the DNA TGTGCCAGCAGCTTAGTAAACAGGGTATCGGTCGAAGCTTTCTTT.